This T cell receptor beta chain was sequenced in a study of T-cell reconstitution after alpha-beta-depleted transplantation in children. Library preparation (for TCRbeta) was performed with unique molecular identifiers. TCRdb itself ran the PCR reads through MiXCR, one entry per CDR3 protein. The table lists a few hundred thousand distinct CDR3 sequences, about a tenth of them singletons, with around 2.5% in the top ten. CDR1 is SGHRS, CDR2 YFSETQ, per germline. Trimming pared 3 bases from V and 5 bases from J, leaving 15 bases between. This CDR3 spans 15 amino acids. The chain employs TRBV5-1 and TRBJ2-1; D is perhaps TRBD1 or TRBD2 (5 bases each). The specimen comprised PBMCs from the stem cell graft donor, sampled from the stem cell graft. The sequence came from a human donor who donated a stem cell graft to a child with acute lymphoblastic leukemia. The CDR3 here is CASSSGPGYHNEQFF. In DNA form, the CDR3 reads TGCGCCAGCAGCTCGGGACCGGGATACCACAATGAGCAGTTCTTC. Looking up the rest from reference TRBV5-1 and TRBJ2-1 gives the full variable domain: KAGVTQTPRYLIKTRGQQVTLSCSPISGHRSVSWYQQTPGQGLQFLFEYFSETQRNKGNFPGRFSGRQFSNSRSEMNVSTLELGDSALYLCASSSGPGYHNEQFFGPGTRLTVL.